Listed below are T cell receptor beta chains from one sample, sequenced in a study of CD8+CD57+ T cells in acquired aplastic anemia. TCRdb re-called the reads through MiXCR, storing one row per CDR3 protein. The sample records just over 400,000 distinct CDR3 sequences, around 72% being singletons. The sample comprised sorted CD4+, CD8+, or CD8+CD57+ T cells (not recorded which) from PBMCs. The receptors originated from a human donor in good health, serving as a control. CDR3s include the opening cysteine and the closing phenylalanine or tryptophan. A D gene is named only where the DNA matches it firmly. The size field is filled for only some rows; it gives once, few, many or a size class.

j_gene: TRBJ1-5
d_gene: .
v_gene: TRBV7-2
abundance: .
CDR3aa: CASSSPRGDQHQHF
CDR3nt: TGTGCCAGCAGCTCCCCGAGGGGGGATCAGCACCAGCATTTT

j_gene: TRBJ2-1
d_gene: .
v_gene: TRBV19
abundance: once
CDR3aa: CASSIVTTGEQFF
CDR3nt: TGTGCCAGTAGTATAGTAACTACAGGGGAGCAGTTCTTC

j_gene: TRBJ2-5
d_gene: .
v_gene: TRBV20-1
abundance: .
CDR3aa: CSARGSLTESGF
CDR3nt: TGCAGCGCTAGAGGTTCGTTGACAGAATCAGGCTTC

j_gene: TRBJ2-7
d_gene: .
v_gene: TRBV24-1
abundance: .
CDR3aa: CATSERTGTDAQYF
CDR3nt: TGTGCCACCAGTGAGCGCACGGGTACAGATGCGCAGTACTTC

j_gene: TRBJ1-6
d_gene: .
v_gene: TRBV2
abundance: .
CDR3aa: CASSGKGINSPLHF
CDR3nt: TGTGCCAGCAGTGGGAAGGGGATTAATTCACCCCTCCACTTT

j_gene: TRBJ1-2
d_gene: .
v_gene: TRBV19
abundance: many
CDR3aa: CASSAGDTIYGYTF
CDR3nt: TGTGCCAGTAGTGCAGGGGATACCATCTATGGCTACACCTTC

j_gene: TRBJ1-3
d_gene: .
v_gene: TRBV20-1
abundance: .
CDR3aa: CSARAAQGNTIYF
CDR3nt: TGCAGTGCTAGAGCGGCCCAAGGAAACACCATATATTTT

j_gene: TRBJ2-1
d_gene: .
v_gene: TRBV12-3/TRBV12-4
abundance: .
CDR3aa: CASSQGGSRHNEQFF
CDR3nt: TGTGCCAGCAGCCAGGGGGGCTCCCGCCACAATGAGCAGTTCTTC

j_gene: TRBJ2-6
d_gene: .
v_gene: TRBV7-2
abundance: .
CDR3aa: CASSLWGRGNTEAF
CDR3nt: .

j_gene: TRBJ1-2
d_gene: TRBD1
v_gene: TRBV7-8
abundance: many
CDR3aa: CASSLEGTGGPAYGYTF
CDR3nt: TGTGCCAGCAGCTTAGAAGGGACAGGGGGCCCTGCCTATGGCTACACCTTC

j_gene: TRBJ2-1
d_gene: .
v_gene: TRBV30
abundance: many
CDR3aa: CAWSMALHNEQFF
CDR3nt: TGTGCCTGGAGTATGGCTTTACACAATGAGCAGTTCTTC